This TCR beta chain was obtained from a study of blood T cell repertoires in COVID-19. The protocol was immunoSEQ multiplex PCR, while the TCRdb copy is restricted to in-frame clones and leaves out a portion. The table lists over 200,000 clones, 88% of them singletons. This receptor was identified in a woman between 35 and 50 years old who had recovered from COVID-19. The sequenced sample was peripheral blood.

Written as DNA, the CDR3 is TGTGCCAGCAGCCCGCCTGGGGCGTACATTCAGTACTTC. This translates into CASSPPGAYIQYF. The chain recombines TRBV16 with TRBJ2-4; tentative D call: TRBD1 (5 bases). The germline V gene encodes CDR1 KGHSY and CDR2 FQNENV. Trimming took 4 bases from V and 8 from J, leaving 12 bases between them. CDR3 length: 13 amino acids. Looking up the rest from reference TRBV16 and TRBJ2-4 gives the full variable domain: GEEVAQTPKHLVRGEGQKAKLYCAPIKGHSYVFWYQQVLKNEFKFLISFQNENVFDETGMPKERFSAKCLPNSPCSLEIQATKLEDSAVYFCASSPPGAYIQYFGAGTRLSVL.